A selection of T cell receptor beta chains follows, all from one sample in a study of T cells in Graves' hyperthyroidism and ophthalmopathy. TCRdb reprocessed the multiplex PCR reads with MiXCR, giving one entry per CDR3 protein. The sample includes some 510,000 distinct CDR3 sequences, under 25% of them seen just once. The sample comprised blood. These TCRs come from a man younger than 30 with Graves' hyperthyroidism. CDR3s include the opening cysteine and the closing phenylalanine or tryptophan. The order of the fields is V gene, D gene, J gene, clone size, CDR3 length, CDR3 DNA, CDR3 protein. D genes are given only for firm matches. A row's size may be missing; if present it is once, few, many or a size class.

V gene: TRBV28; D gene: TRBD1; J gene: TRBJ2-7; clone size: many; CDR3 length: 15; CDR3 DNA: TGTGCCAGCACGCTAACCGGGACAGGGGGATCCGAGCAGTACTTC; CDR3 protein: CASTLTGTGGSEQYF
V gene: TRBV29-1; D gene: TRBD2; J gene: TRBJ2-5; clone size: NA; CDR3 length: 13; CDR3 DNA: TGCAGCGTGGGAGGGACTAGCGGAGAGACCCAGTACTTC; CDR3 protein: CSVGGTSGETQYF
V gene: TRBV6-1; D gene: NA; J gene: TRBJ1-1; clone size: NA; CDR3 length: 13; CDR3 DNA: TGTGCCAGCAGAGAAAATCGGAACACTGAAGCTTTCTTT; CDR3 protein: CASRENRNTEAFF
V gene: TRBV9; D gene: TRBD1; J gene: TRBJ2-5; clone size: NA; CDR3 length: 15; CDR3 DNA: TGTGCCAGCAGCGCCGACAGGGGTTTACAAGAGACCCAGTACTTC; CDR3 protein: CASSADRGLQETQYF
V gene: TRBV4-2; D gene: TRBD1; J gene: TRBJ1-6; clone size: NA; CDR3 length: 14; CDR3 DNA: TGTGCCAGCAGCCCGACAGGGTACAATTCACCCCTCCACTTT; CDR3 protein: CASSPTGYNSPLHF
V gene: TRBV20-1; D gene: TRBD1; J gene: TRBJ2-5; clone size: few; CDR3 length: 16; CDR3 DNA: TGCAGTGCTAGAGAGGGGACCGGGACAGGGGATGAGACCCAGTACTTC; CDR3 protein: CSAREGTGTGDETQYF
V gene: TRBV4-1; D gene: NA; J gene: TRBJ2-2; clone size: few; CDR3 length: 13; CDR3 DNA: TGCGCCAGCAGCCAAGAGATTACCGGGGAGCTGTTTTTT; CDR3 protein: CASSQEITGELFF
V gene: TRBV11-2; D gene: TRBD1; J gene: TRBJ1-5; clone size: many; CDR3 length: 16; CDR3 DNA: TGTGCCAGCAGTTCAACAGGGGTAAGGGGCAATCAGCCCCAGCATTTT; CDR3 protein: CASSSTGVRGNQPQHF
V gene: TRBV30; D gene: NA; J gene: TRBJ1-1; clone size: NA; CDR3 length: 13; CDR3 DNA: TGTGCCTGGAATATGAAGGGGAACACTGAAGCTTTCTTT; CDR3 protein: CAWNMKGNTEAFF
V gene: TRBV29-1; D gene: TRBD1; J gene: TRBJ2-7; clone size: many; CDR3 length: 13; CDR3 DNA: TGCAGCGTCGCGGCCACAGGGGCCTACGAGCAGTACTTC; CDR3 protein: CSVAATGAYEQYF
V gene: TRBV19; D gene: TRBD2; J gene: TRBJ2-7; clone size: many; CDR3 length: 14; CDR3 DNA: TGTGCCAGTAGTATGGGGGGGGGTACCTACGAGCAGTACTTC; CDR3 protein: CASSMGGGTYEQYF
V gene: TRBV5-1; D gene: TRBD2; J gene: TRBJ2-7; clone size: NA; CDR3 length: 14; CDR3 DNA: TGCGCCAGCAGCCCCGGGCTCGGGGGGTACGAGCAGTACTTC; CDR3 protein: CASSPGLGGYEQYF